Listed below are T cell receptor beta chains from one sample, sequenced in a study of post-analysis software for immune sequencing data. MiXCR, applied by TCRdb to the PCR reads, yields one record per CDR3 protein. In the table there are about 500,000 distinct CDR3 sequences, under 55% of which are singletons. Sequenced: blood. Receptors were obtained from a girl under 18 with multiple sclerosis. CDR3s include the opening cysteine and the closing phenylalanine or tryptophan. Each record gives: CDR3 protein, CDR3 DNA, CDR3 length, D gene, J gene, clone size, V gene. D genes are given only for firm matches. Rows may omit the clone size; those that give it use once, few, many or a size class.

CDR3aa: CASSLAGDSYEQYF
CDR3nt: TGCGCCAGCAGCTTGGCCGGGGATTCGTACGAGCAGTACTTC
len: 14
d_gene: NA
j_gene: TRBJ2-7
abundance: many
v_gene: TRBV5-1

CDR3aa: CASSYSGRPSYEQYF
CDR3nt: TGTGCCAGCAGTTACTCGGGGCGCCCCTCCTACGAGCAGTACTTC
len: 15
d_gene: NA
j_gene: TRBJ2-7
abundance: few
v_gene: TRBV6-5

CDR3aa: CASSSGLAGAGEQYF
CDR3nt: TGTGCCAGCAGTTCGGGACTAGCGGGAGCGGGAGAGCAGTACTTC
len: 15
d_gene: TRBD2
j_gene: TRBJ2-7
abundance: few
v_gene: TRBV27

CDR3aa: CSAIPGGYEQFF
CDR3nt: TGCAGTGCTATCCCCGGAGGGTATGAGCAGTTCTTC
len: 12
d_gene: NA
j_gene: TRBJ2-1
abundance: few
v_gene: TRBV20-1

CDR3aa: CASSQDPFSRTQYF
CDR3nt: TGCGCCAGCAGCCAAGACCCATTTAGCCGGACCCAGTACTTC
len: 14
d_gene: NA
j_gene: TRBJ2-5
abundance: NA
v_gene: TRBV4-3

CDR3aa: CASSLGTAADTQYF
CDR3nt: TGTGCCAGCAGCCTAGGGACAGCCGCAGATACGCAGTATTTT
len: 14
d_gene: TRBD1
j_gene: TRBJ2-3
abundance: NA
v_gene: TRBV7-3

CDR3aa: CASSGGWGEVYEQYF
CDR3nt: TGTGCCAGCAGTGGGGGTTGGGGAGAAGTCTACGAGCAGTACTTC
len: 15
d_gene: NA
j_gene: TRBJ2-7
abundance: NA
v_gene: TRBV25-1

CDR3aa: CASSLGPEGYNEQFF
CDR3nt: TGTGCCAGCAGCTTAGGCCCAGAGGGGTACAATGAGCAGTTCTTC
len: 15
d_gene: NA
j_gene: TRBJ2-1
abundance: NA
v_gene: TRBV7-3

CDR3aa: CASSPGGADYGYTF
CDR3nt: TGTGCCAGCAGTCCTGGGGGCGCGGACTATGGCTACACCTTC
len: 14
d_gene: NA
j_gene: TRBJ1-2
abundance: NA
v_gene: TRBV27

CDR3aa: CASATRGGGEETQYF
CDR3nt: TGTGCCAGCGCCACCCGGGGAGGGGGAGAAGAGACCCAGTACTTC
len: 15
d_gene: NA
j_gene: TRBJ2-5
abundance: NA
v_gene: TRBV25-1

CDR3aa: CASSWEGEQFF
CDR3nt: TGCGCCAGCAGCTGGGAGGGAGAGCAGTTCTTC
len: 11
d_gene: TRBD2
j_gene: TRBJ2-1
abundance: NA
v_gene: TRBV5-1

CDR3aa: CASSLRGAIEAFF
CDR3nt: TGTGCCAGCAGTTTAAGGGGGGCGATTGAAGCTTTCTTT
len: 13
d_gene: NA
j_gene: TRBJ1-1
abundance: few
v_gene: TRBV12-3/TRBV12-4

CDR3aa: CASSFRDTQYF
CDR3nt: TGTGCCAGCAGTTTCCGGGATACGCAGTATTTT
len: 11
d_gene: NA
j_gene: TRBJ2-3
abundance: few
v_gene: TRBV12-3/TRBV12-4

CDR3aa: CASRSDSGDPEAFF
CDR3nt: TGTGCCAGCAGGTCAGATTCGGGGGACCCTGAAGCTTTCTTT
len: 14
d_gene: NA
j_gene: TRBJ1-1
abundance: NA
v_gene: TRBV7-9

CDR3aa: CSAPTSGGTYEQYF
CDR3nt: TGCAGTGCGCCTACTAGCGGGGGAACCTACGAGCAGTACTTC
len: 14
d_gene: TRBD2
j_gene: TRBJ2-7
abundance: NA
v_gene: TRBV20-1

CDR3aa: CASSDRAQGGEKLFF
CDR3nt: TGTGCCAGCAGCGACCGGGCCCAGGGAGGTGAAAAACTGTTTTTT
len: 15
d_gene: NA
j_gene: TRBJ1-4
abundance: NA
v_gene: TRBV5-6

CDR3aa: CASSLGTSGPYEQYF
CDR3nt: TGTGCCAGCAGCCTGGGGACTAGCGGTCCCTACGAGCAGTACTTC
len: 15
d_gene: TRBD2
j_gene: TRBJ2-7
abundance: few
v_gene: TRBV7-6